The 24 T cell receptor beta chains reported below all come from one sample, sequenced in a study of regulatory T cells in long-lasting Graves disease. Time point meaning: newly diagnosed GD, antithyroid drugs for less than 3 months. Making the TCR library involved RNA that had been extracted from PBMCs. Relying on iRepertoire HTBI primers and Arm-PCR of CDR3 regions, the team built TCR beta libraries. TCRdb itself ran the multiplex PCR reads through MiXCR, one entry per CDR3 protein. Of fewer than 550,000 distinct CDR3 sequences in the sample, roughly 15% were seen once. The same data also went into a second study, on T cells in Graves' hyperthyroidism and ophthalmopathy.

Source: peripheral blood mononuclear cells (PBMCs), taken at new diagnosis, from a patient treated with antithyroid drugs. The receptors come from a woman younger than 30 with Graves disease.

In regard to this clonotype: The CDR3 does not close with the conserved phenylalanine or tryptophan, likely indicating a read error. CDR3: CASSSRAGGGNEQFV. As DNA, the CDR3 is TGTGCCAGCAGCTCCAGAGCGGGAGGTGGTAATGAGCAGTTCGTC. This chain joins TRBV7-2 and TRBJ2-1; 9 bases match TRBD2. Per germline, CDR1 SGHTA and CDR2 FQGNSA. Unmatched junction bases numbered 8, after V lost 4 bases and J lost 7 bases. CDR3 length: 15 residues.

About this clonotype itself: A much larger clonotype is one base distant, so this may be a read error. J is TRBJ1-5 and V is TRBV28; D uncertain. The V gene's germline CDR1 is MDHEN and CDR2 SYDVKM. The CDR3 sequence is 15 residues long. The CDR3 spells CASSLMGSANRPQHF. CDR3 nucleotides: TGTGCCAGCAGTTTAATGGGGTCGGCAAATCGGCCCCAGCATTTT.

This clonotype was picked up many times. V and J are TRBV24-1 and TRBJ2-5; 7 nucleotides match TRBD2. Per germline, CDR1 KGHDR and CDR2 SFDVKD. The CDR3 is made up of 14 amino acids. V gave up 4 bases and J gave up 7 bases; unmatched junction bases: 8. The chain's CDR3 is CATSEGGTKRTQYF. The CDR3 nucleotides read TGTGCCACCAGTGAGGGGGGGACTAAACGGACCCAGTACTTC.

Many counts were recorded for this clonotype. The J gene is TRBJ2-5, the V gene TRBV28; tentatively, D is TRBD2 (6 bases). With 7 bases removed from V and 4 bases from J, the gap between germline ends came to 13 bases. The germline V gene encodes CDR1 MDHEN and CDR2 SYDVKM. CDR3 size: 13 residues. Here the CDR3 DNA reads TGTGCCAGCACCCTAGGGGAGGCAGAGACCCAGTACTTC. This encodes CASTLGEAETQYF.

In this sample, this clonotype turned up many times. In DNA form, the CDR3 reads TGCAGTGCTGCGGGAGGGTTCGTTAATGAGCAGTTCTTC. Translation gives CSAAGGFVNEQFF. The V gene is TRBV20-1, the J gene TRBJ2-1; 9 bases fit TRBD2. V lost 5 bases to trimming and J lost 7 bases; unmatched junction nucleotides: 6. The CDR3 extends over 13 amino acids. Germline V CDR1 and CDR2: DFQATT, SNEGSKA (reference sequence).

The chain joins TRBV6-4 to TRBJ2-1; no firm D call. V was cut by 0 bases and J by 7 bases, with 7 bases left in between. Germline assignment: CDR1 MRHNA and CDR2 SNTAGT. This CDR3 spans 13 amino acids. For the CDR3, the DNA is TGTGCCAGCAGTGACTCGCCGGCTAATGAGCAGTTCTTC. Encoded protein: CASSDSPANEQFF.

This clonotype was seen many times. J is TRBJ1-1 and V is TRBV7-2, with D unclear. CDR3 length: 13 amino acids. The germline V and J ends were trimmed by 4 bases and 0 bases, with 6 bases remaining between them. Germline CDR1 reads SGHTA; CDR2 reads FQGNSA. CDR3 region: CASSSQLNTEAFF. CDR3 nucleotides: TGTGCCAGCAGCTCCCAGCTGAACACTGAAGCTTTCTTT.

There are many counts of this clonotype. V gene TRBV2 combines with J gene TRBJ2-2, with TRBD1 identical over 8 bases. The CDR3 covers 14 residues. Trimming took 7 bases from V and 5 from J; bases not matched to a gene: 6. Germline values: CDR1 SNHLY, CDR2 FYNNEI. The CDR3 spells CASTRTGRTGELFF. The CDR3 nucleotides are TGTGCCAGCACCCGGACAGGGAGGACCGGGGAGCTGTTTTTT.

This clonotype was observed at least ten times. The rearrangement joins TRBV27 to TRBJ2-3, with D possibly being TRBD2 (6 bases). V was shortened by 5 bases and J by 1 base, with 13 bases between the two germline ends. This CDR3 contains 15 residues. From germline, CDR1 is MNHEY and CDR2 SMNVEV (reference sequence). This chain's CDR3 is CASSPRGEGTDTQYF. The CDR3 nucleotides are TGTGCCAGCAGTCCCCGTGGGGAGGGCACAGATACGCAGTATTTT.

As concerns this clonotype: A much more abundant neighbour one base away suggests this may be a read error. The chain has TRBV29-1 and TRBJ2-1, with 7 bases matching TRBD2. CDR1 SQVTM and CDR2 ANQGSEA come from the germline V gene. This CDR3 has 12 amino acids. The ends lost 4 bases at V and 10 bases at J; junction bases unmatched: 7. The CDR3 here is CSVAGGRDEQFF. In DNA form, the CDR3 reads TGCAGCGTTGCGGGGGGACGTGACGAGCAGTTCTTC.

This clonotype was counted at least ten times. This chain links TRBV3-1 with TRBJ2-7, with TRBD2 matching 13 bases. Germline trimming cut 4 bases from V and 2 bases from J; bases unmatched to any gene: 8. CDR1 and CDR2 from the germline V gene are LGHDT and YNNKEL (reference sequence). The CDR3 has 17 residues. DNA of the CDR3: TGTGCCAGCAGCCCACGACTAGCGGGAGGCCCAACCTACGAGCAGTACTTC. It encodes CASSPRLAGGPTYEQYF.

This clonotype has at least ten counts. CDR3 amino acids: CACGGRGGLQFF. Here the CDR3 DNA reads TGTGCCTGCGGAGGGAGGGGCGGTTTGCAGTTCTTC. The V gene is TRBV30, the J gene TRBJ2-1; TRBD2 matches 7 bases. V was pared by 6 bases and J by 12 bases, with 11 bases of the junction left unmatched. The germline CDR1 and CDR2 sequences are GTSNPN and SVGIG (reference sequence). The CDR3 extends over 12 amino acids. The full variable domain, its missing parts supplied by reference TRBV30 and TRBJ2-1, is SQTIHQWPATLVQPVGSPLSLECTVEGTSNPNLYWYRQAAGRGLQLLFYSVGIGQISSEVPQNLSASRPQDRQFILSSKKLLLSDSGFYLCACGGRGGLQFFGPGTRLTVL.

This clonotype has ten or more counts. CDR3 sequence: CASSDRDVGELFF. The CDR3 region has the DNA TGTGCCAGCAGTGACAGGGATGTCGGGGAGCTGTTTTTT. The J gene is TRBJ2-2, the V gene TRBV6-1; D possibly corresponds to TRBD1 (5 bases). The CDR3 consists of 13 residues. Germline assignment: CDR1 MNHNS and CDR2 SASEGT. Between the trimmed V and J ends, which lost 3 bases and 7 bases, there was a span of 9 bases.

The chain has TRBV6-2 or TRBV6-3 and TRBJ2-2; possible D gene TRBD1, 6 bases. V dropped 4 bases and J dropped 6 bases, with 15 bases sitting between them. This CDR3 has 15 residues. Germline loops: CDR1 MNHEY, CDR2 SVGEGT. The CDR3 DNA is TGTGCCAGCAGTTTTCGGACAGTGTCGGCCGGGGAGCTGTTTTTT. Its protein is CASSFRTVSAGELFF.

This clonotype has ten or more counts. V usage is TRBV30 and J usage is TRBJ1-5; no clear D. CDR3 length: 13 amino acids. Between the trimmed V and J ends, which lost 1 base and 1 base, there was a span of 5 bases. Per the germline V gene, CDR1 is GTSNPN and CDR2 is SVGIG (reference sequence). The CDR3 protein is CAWSEGSNQPQHF. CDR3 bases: TGTGCCTGGAGTGAGGGCAGCAATCAGCCCCAGCATTTT.

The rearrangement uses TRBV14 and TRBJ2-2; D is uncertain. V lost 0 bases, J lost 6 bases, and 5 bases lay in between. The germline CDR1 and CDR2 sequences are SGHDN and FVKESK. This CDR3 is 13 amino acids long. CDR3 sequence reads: CASSQEMAGELFF. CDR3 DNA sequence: TGTGCCAGCAGCCAAGAGATGGCCGGGGAGCTGTTTTTT.

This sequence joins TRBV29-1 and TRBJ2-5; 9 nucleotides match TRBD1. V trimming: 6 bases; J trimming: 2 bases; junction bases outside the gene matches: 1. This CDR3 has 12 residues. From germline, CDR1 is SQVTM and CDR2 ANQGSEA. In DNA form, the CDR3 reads TGCAGCGTGACAGGGGGGCAAGAGACCCAGTACTTC. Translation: CSVTGGQETQYF.

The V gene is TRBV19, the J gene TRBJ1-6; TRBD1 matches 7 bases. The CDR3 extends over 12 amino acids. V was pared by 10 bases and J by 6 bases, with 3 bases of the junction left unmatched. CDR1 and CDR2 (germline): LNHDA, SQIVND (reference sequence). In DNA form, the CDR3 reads TGTGCCACGGCAGGGGGTAATTCACCCCTCCACTTT. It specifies CATAGGNSPLHF.

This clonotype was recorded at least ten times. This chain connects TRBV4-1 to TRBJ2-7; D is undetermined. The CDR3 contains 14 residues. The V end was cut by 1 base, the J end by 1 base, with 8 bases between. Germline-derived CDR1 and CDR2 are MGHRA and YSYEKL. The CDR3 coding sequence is TGCGCCAGCAGCCAAGGTCACTCGTCCTACGAGCAGTACTTC. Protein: CASSQGHSSYEQYF.

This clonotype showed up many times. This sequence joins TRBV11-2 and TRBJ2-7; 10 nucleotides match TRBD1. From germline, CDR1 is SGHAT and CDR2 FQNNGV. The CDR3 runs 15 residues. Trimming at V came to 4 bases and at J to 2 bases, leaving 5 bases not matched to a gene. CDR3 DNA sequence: TGTGCCAGCAGCTGGGGGACAGGGGTGGCCTACGAGCAGTACTTC. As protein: CASSWGTGVAYEQYF.

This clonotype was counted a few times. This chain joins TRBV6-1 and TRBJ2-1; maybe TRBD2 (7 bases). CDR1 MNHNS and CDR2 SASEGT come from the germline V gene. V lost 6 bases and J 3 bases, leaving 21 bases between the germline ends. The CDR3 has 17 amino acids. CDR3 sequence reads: CASRSNSREGGYNEQFF. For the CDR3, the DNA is TGTGCCAGCAGATCCAACTCCAGGGAGGGGGGCTACAATGAGCAGTTCTTC.

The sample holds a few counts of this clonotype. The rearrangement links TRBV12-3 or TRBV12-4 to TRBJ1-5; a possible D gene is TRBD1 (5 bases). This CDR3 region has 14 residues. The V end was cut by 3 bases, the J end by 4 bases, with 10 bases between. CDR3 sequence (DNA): TGTGCCAGCAGTTTCACATCAGGGAATCAGCCCCAGCATTTT. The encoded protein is CASSFTSGNQPQHF.

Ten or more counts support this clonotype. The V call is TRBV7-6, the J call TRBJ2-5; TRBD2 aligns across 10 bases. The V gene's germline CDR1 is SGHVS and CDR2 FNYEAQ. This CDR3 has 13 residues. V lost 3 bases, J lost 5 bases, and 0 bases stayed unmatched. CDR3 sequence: CASSLGLAETQYF. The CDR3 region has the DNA TGTGCCAGCAGCTTGGGACTAGCGGAGACCCAGTACTTC.

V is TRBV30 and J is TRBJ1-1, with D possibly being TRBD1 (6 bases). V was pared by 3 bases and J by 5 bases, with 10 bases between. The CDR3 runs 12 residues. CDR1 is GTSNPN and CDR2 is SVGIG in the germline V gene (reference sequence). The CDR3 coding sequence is TGTGCCTGGAGGAAGGGGGGGACTGAAGCTTTCTTT. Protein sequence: CAWRKGGTEAFF.